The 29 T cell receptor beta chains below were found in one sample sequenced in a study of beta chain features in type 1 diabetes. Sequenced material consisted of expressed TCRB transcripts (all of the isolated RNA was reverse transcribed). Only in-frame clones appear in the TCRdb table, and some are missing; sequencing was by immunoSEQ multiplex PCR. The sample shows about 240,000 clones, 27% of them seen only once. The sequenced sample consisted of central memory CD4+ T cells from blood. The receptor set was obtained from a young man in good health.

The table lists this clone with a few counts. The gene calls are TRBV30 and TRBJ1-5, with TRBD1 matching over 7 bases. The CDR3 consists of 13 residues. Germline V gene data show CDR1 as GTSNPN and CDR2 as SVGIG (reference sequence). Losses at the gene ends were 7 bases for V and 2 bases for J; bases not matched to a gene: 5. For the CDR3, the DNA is TGTGCCTCAGGGGGGCATGGCAATCAGCCCCAGCATTTT. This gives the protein CASGGHGNQPQHF. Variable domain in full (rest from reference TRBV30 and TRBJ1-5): SQTIHQWPATLVQPVGSPLSLECTVEGTSNPNLYWYRQAAGRGLQLLFYSVGIGQISSEVPQNLSASRPQDRQFILSSKKLLLSDSGFYLCASGGHGNQPQHFGDGTRLSIL.

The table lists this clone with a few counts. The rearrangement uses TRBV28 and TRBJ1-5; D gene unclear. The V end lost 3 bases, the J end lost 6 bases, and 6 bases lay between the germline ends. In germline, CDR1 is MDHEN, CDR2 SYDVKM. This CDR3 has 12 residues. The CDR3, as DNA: TGTGCCAGCAGTTTCAAGGGTCAGCCCCAGCATTTT. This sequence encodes CASSFKGQPQHF.

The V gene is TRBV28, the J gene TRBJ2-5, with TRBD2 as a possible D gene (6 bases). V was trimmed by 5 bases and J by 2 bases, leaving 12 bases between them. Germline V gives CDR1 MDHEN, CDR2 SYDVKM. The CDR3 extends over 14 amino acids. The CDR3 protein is CASSPGGIQETQYF. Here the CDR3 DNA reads TGTGCCAGCAGTCCCGGCGGGATACAAGAGACCCAGTACTTC.

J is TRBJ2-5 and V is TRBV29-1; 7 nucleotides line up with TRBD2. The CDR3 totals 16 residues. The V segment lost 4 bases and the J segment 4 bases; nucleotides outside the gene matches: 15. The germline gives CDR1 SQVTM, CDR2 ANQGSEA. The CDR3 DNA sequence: TGCAGCGTTGGGGAAGGAGGAGCGGGACGGGGAGAGACCCAGTACTTC. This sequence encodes CSVGEGGAGRGETQYF.

The CDR3 reads CASSSRELNTEAFF. The CDR3 DNA reads as TGTGCCAGCAGTTCAAGGGAGCTGAACACTGAAGCTTTCTTT. The rearrangement links TRBV6-5 to TRBJ1-1; D is uncertain. CDR1 and CDR2 (germline): MNHEY, SVGAGI. Trimming took 4 bases from V and 0 from J, leaving 9 bases between them. This CDR3 has 14 amino acids.

In nucleotides, the CDR3 is TGCGCCAGCAGCCCCGGACAGGGAGAGGGCAAAAACATTCAGTACTTC. It is translated as CASSPGQGEGKNIQYF. V is TRBV5-1 and J is TRBJ2-4, with 8 nucleotides matching TRBD1. Per germline, CDR1 SGHRS and CDR2 YFSETQ. V lost 4 bases and J lost 3; bases outside the gene matches: 9. CDR3 length: 16 residues.

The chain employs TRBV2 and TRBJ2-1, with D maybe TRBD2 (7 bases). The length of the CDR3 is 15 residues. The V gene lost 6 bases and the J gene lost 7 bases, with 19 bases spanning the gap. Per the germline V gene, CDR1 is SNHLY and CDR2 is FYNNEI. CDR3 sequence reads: CASRGGAGPSNEQFF. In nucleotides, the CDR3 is TGTGCCAGCAGAGGGGGGGCTGGCCCATCAAATGAGCAGTTCTTC.

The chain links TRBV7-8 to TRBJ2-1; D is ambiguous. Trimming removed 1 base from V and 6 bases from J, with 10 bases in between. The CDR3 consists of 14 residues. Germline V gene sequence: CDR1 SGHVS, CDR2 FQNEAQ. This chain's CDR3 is CASSLERTTNEQFF. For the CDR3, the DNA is TGTGCCAGCAGCTTAGAGCGAACGACCAATGAGCAGTTCTTC.

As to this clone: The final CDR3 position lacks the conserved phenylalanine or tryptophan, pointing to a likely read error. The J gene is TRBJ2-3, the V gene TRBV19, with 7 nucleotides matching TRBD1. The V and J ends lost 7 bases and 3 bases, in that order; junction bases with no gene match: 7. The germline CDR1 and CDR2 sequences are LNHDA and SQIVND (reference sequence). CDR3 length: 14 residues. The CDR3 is CASTIRQGTDTQYL. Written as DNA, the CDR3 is TGTGCCAGTACCATCAGACAGGGAACAGATACGCAGTATCTT.

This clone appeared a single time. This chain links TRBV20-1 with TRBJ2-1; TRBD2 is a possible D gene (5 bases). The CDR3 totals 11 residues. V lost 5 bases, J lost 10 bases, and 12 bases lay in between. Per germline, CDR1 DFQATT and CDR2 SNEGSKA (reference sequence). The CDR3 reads CSAGIEGEQFF. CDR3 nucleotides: TGCAGTGCTGGGATTGAGGGAGAGCAGTTCTTC.

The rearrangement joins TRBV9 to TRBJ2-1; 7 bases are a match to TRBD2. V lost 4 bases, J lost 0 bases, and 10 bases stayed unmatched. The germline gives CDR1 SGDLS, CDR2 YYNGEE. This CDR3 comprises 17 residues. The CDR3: CASSSSMGGGSYNEQFF. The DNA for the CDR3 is TGTGCCAGCAGCTCGTCCATGGGCGGGGGCTCCTACAATGAGCAGTTCTTC.

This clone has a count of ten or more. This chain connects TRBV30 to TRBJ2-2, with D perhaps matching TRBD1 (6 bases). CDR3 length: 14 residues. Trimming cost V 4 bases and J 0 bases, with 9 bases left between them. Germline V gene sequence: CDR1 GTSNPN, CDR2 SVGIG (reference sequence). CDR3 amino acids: CAWMTGTNTGELFF. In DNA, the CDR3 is TGTGCCTGGATGACAGGCACGAACACCGGGGAGCTGTTTTTT.

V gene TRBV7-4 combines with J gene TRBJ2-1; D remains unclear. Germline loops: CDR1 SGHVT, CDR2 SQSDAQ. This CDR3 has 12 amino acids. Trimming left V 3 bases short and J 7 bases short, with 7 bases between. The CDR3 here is CASSFPANEQFF. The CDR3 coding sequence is TGTGCCAGCAGCTTTCCTGCAAATGAGCAGTTCTTC.

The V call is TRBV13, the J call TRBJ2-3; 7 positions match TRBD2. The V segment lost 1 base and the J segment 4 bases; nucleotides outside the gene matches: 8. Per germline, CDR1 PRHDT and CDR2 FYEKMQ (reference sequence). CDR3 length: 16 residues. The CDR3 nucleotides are TGTGCCAGCAGCTTAGACCGACTAGCCCGCCCAGATACGCAGTATTTT. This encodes CASSLDRLARPDTQYF.

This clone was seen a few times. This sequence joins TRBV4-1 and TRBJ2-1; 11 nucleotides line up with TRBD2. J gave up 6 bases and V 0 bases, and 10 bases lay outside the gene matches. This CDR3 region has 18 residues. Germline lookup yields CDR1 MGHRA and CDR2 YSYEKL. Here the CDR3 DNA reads TGCGCCAGCAGCCAAGAAGTGCTAGCGGGAGGACGTATCAATGAGCAGTTCTTC. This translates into CASSQEVLAGGRINEQFF.

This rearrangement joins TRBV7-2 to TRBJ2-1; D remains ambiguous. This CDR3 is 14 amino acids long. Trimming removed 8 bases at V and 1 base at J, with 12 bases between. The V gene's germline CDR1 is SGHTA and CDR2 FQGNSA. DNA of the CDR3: TGTGCCAGCCTCCCCGGGCTATCCTACAATGAGCAGTTCTTC. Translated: CASLPGLSYNEQFF.

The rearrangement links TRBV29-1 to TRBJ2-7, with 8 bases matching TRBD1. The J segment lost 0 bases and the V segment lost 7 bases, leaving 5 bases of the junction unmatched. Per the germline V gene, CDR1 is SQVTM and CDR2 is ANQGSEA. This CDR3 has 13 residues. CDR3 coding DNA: TGCAGCGCCCGGACAGGGTCCTCCTACGAGCAGTACTTC. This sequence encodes CSARTGSSYEQYF.

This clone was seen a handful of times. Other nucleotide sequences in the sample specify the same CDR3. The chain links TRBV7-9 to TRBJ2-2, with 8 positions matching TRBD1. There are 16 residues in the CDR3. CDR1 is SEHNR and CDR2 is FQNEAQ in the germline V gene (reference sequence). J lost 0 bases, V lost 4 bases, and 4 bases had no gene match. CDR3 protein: CASSSMGQANTGELFF. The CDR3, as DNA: TGTGCCAGCAGCTCGATGGGACAGGCGAACACCGGGGAGCTGTTTTTT. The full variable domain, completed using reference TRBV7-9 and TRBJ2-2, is DTGVSQNPRHKITKRGQNVTFRCDPISEHNRLYWYRQTLGQGPEFLTYFQNEAQLEKSRLLSDRFSAERPKGSFSTLEIQRTEQGDSAMYLCASSSMGQANTGELFFGEGSRLTVL.

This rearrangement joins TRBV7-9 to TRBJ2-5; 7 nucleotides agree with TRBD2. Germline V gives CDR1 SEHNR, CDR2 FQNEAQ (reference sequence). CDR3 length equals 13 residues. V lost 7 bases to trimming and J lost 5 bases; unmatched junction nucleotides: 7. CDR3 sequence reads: CASTPSGLETQYF. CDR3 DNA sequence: TGTGCCAGCACCCCTAGCGGCCTGGAGACCCAGTACTTC.

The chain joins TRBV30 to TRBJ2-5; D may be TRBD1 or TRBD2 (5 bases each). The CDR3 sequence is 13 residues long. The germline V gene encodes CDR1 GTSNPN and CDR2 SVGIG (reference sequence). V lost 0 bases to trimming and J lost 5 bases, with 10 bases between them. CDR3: CAWSVRGGETQYF. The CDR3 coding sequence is TGTGCCTGGAGTGTAAGGGGCGGGGAGACCCAGTACTTC.

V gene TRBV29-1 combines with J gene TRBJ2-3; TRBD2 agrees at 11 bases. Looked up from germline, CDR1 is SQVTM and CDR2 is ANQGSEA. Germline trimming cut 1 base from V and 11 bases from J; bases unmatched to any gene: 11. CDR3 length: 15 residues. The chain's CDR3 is CSVEGSGTSGIGQYF. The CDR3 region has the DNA TGCAGCGTTGAAGGGAGCGGGACTAGCGGAATCGGGCAGTATTTT.

The CDR3 bases are TGTGCCAGCTCACCAGGGGGACAGAACACCGGGGAGCTGTTTTTT. Protein sequence: CASSPGGQNTGELFF. The chain carries TRBV18 and TRBJ2-2; D might be TRBD1 (6 bases). The V gene's germline CDR1 is KGHSH and CDR2 LQKENI. V lost 2 bases to trimming and J lost 1 base, with 8 bases between them. CDR3 length: 15 amino acids.

This CDR3 reads CASSQDSRGSYNEQFF. Here the CDR3 DNA reads TGCGCCAGCAGCCAAGATTCTCGCGGCTCCTACAATGAGCAGTTCTTC. J is TRBJ2-1 and V is TRBV4-3; no clear D. In germline, CDR1 is LGHNA, CDR2 YSLEER. V was trimmed by 0 bases and J by 0 bases, leaving 9 bases between them. This CDR3 is built from 16 residues.

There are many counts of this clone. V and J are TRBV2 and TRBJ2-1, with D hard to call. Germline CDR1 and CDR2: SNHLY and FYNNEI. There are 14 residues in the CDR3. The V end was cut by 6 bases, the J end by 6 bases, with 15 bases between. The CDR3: CASRAQGQSNEQFF. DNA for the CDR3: TGTGCCAGCAGGGCACAAGGGCAGAGCAATGAGCAGTTCTTC.

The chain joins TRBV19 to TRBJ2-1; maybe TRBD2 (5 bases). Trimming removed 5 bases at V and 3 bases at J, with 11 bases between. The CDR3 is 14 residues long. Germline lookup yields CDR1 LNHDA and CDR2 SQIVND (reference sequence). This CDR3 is CASSQRLYYNEQFF. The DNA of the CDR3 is TGTGCCAGTAGTCAACGACTATACTACAATGAGCAGTTCTTC. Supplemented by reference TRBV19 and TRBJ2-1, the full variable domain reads DGGITQSPKYLFRKEGQNVTLSCEQNLNHDAMYWYRQDPGQGLRLIYYSQIVNDFQKGDIAEGYSVSREKKESFPLTVTSAQKNPTAFYLCASSQRLYYNEQFFGPGTRLTVL.

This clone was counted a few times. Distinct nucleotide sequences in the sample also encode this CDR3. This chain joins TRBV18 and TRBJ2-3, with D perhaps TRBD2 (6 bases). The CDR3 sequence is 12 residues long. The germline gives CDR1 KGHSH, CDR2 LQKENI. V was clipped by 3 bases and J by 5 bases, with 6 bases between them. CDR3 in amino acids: CASSPGGDTQYF. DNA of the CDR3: TGTGCCAGCTCACCGGGGGGAGATACGCAGTATTTT.

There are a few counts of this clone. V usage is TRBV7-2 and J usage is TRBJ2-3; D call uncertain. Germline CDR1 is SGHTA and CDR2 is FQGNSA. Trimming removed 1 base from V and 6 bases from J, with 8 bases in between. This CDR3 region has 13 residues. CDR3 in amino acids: CASSLVLRDTQYF. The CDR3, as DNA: TGTGCCAGCAGCTTAGTATTGCGGGATACGCAGTATTTT.

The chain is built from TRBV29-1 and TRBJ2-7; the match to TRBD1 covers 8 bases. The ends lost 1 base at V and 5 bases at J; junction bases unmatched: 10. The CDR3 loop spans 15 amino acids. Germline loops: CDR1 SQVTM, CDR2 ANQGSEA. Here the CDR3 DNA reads TGCAGCGTTGAAGGGACAGGGCCCGCCGGGGACGAGCAGTACTTC. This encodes CSVEGTGPAGDEQYF.

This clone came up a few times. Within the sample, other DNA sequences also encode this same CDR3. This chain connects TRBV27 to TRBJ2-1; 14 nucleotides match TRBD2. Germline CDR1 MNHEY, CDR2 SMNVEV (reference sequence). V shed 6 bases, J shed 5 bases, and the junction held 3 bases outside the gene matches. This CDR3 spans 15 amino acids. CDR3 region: CASSGLAGGDNEQFF. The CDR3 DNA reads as TGTGCCAGCAGCGGACTAGCGGGAGGTGACAATGAGCAGTTCTTC.